The source of this TCR beta chain is a study of blood T cells in healthy people across ages. Turning to the study itself: For every two T cells, template switching captured about one barcoded beta molecule.

This clonotype was detected only a few times. Then a second PCR, running roughly 7 to 11 cycles, was carried out with a sample-barcoded 5' primer and a J-beta primer mix. One entry per CDR3 protein, called by TCRdb with MiXCR from the 5' RACE reads. Of 1.2 million to 1.5 million distinct CDR3 sequences in the sample, about 40% are singletons; the top ten hold 6.5% to 10%. Donors ranged from 6 to 90 years old and were healthy Caucasians in Russia. The V gene's germline CDR1 is MNHNS and CDR2 SASEGT. V gave up 2 bases and J gave up 9 bases, with 20 bases separating them. There are 16 residues in the CDR3.

Sequencing was done on a sample of blood. This clonotype was sampled from a woman aged 18-29 years in good health. V usage is TRBV6-1 and J usage is TRBJ2-1, with D unresolved. CDR3 coding DNA: TGTGCCAGCAGTGAATCGGGTAATTACCCATCCGGTGAGCAGTTCTTC. It specifies CASSESGNYPSGEQFF.